This entry features one TCR beta chain sequence. MiXCR, run by TCRdb on the 5' RACE reads, gives a single entry per CDR3 protein. The table records under 300,000 distinct CDR3 sequences, over 13% of them present only once. The CDR3 is 14 amino acids. Germline loops: CDR1 DFQATT, CDR2 SNEGSKA (reference sequence). Trimming stripped 3 bases from V and 2 bases from J, with 11 bases between. The source of the sample is a study of identical twins. The rearrangement uses TRBV20-1 and TRBJ2-1, with D perhaps given as TRBD1 or TRBD2 (5 bases each). The sample taken for sequencing was memory (CD45RO+) T cells sorted from blood. This receptor was taken from a woman under 30 in good health. The DNA for the CDR3 is TGCAGTGCTAGTAGGGGACCCACCTACAATGAGCAGTTCTTC. Translation: CSASRGPTYNEQFF.